These 17 T cell receptor beta chains originate from one sample sequenced in a study of CD8+ T cells in alopecia areata. Extracted RNA was reverse transcribed into cDNA, the sequencing template. Libraries were prepared by immunoSEQ multiplex PCR; TCRdb keeps only in-frame clonotypes and omits some of them. Among over 150,000 clones listed, around 60% were seen once. Treatment here: oral pan-JAK inhibitor, 5-10 mg twice daily. The material sequenced was CD4+ T cells sorted from blood, taken at week 24, from a patient treated with tofacitinib. These receptors were obtained from a human donor with alopecia areata.

This clone was detected a few times. The chain uses TRBV29-1 and TRBJ1-1; TRBD1 matches 11 bases. The V segment lost 4 bases and the J segment 5 bases; nucleotides outside the gene matches: 6. Germline-derived CDR1 and CDR2 are SQVTM and ANQGSEA. The CDR3 totals 14 residues. CDR3 in amino acids: CSVGDRGERTEAFF. CDR3 in DNA: TGCAGCGTTGGGGACAGGGGGGAGAGAACTGAAGCTTTCTTT.

The V and J genes are TRBV30 and TRBJ1-5; tentatively, D is TRBD1 (5 bases). V was trimmed by 2 bases and J by 3 bases, leaving 8 bases between them. Germline V CDR1 and CDR2: GTSNPN, SVGIG (reference sequence). The CDR3 loop spans 13 amino acids. The CDR3 coding sequence is TGTGCCTGGAGTCCGGGACTCAATCAGCCCCAGCATTTT. Its translation: CAWSPGLNQPQHF.

This sequence joins TRBV20-1 and TRBJ1-2; D ambiguous. V dropped 0 bases and J dropped 8 bases, with 7 bases sitting between them. The CDR3 consists of 11 residues. Germline V gives CDR1 DFQATT, CDR2 SNEGSKA (reference sequence). The CDR3 DNA reads as TGCAGTGCTAGAGATAACCGGGGCTACACCTTC. Translated, it gives CSARDNRGYTF.

The rearrangement joins TRBV6-1 to TRBJ1-1; TRBD1 matches at 7 bases. V trimming: 0 bases; J trimming: 5 bases; junction bases outside the gene matches: 6. The CDR3 totals 15 residues. Germline V gene sequence: CDR1 MNHNS, CDR2 SASEGT. CDR3 nucleotides: TGTGCCAGCAGTGAAGCGCCACAGGGGAGAACTGAAGCTTTCTTT. The encoded protein is CASSEAPQGRTEAFF.

This sequence joins TRBV5-4 and TRBJ2-5, with TRBD1 matching 9 bases. This CDR3 has 14 amino acids. After removal of 4 bases from V and 4 bases from J, the junction contained 5 bases not matched to a gene. Germline lookup yields CDR1 SGHNT and CDR2 YYREEE (reference sequence). The CDR3 sequence is CASSVGTGLETQYF. The CDR3, as DNA: TGTGCCAGCAGCGTCGGGACAGGGTTAGAGACCCAGTACTTC.

The chain links TRBV18 to TRBJ1-1; possibly TRBD1 for D (6 bases). Germline V CDR1 and CDR2: KGHSH, LQKENI. Trimming took 3 bases from V and 4 from J, leaving 9 bases between them. The CDR3 is 13 amino acids. The CDR3: CASSPGGLTEAFF. CDR3 in DNA: TGTGCCAGCTCACCGGGGGGCCTCACTGAAGCTTTCTTT.

V is TRBV4-1 and J is TRBJ2-1; D uncertain. V was cut by 2 bases and J by 5 bases, with 13 bases left in between. Germline V gene sequence: CDR1 MGHRA, CDR2 YSYEKL. The length of the CDR3 is 15 residues. Here the CDR3 DNA reads TGCGCCAGCAGCCAAAGCGAGAGCAAGAACAATGAGCAGTTCTTC. Its protein product is CASSQSESKNNEQFF.

The genes are TRBV11-2 and TRBJ2-2; D gene uncertain. This CDR3 region has 14 residues. Germline CDR1 SGHAT, CDR2 FQNNGV. Trimming shortened V by 7 bases and J by 1 base, and 10 bases separated the two germline ends. CDR3 nucleotides: TGTGCCAGCACGGCTGCAGGGAACACCGGGGAGCTGTTTTTT. It yields the protein CASTAAGNTGELFF. The full variable domain, its missing parts supplied by reference TRBV11-2 and TRBJ2-2, is EAGVAQSPRYKIIEKRQSVAFWCNPISGHATLYWYQQILGQGPKLLIQFQNNGVVDDSQLPKDRFSAERLKGVDSTLKIQPAKLEDSAVYLCASTAAGNTGELFFGEGSRLTVL.

This clone was seen a few times. V usage is TRBV5-1 and J usage is TRBJ2-5; D gene unclear. With 4 bases removed from V and 1 base from J, the gap between germline ends came to 8 bases. This CDR3 has 13 amino acids. The germline V gene encodes CDR1 SGHRS and CDR2 YFSETQ. The CDR3 region is CASSLSAQETQYF. Written as DNA, the CDR3 is TGCGCCAGCAGCCTCAGCGCCCAAGAGACCCAGTACTTC.

The V and J genes are TRBV29-1 and TRBJ2-4; TRBD1 agrees at 9 bases. Germline CDR1 reads SQVTM; CDR2 reads ANQGSEA. This CDR3 comprises 13 residues. The trim removed 7 bases at V and 7 bases at J, leaving 8 bases unmatched. In nucleotides, the CDR3 is TGCAGCGCCGAGGGACAGGGAAGGAACATTCAGTACTTC. Translated: CSAEGQGRNIQYF. Combining the CDR3 with reference TRBV29-1 and TRBJ2-4 gives the whole variable domain SAVISQKPSRDICQRGTSLTIQCQVDSQVTMMFWYRQQPGQSLTLIATANQGSEATYESGFVIDKFPISRPNLTFSTLTVSNMSPEDSSIYLCSAEGQGRNIQYFGAGTRLSVL.

In its sample, this clone was seen a few times. This chain joins TRBV7-2 and TRBJ2-7; D gene unclear. V shed 2 bases and J shed 6 bases, with 11 bases lying between them. The length of the CDR3 is 13 residues. Germline V CDR1 and CDR2: SGHTA, FQGNSA. CDR3 nucleotides: TGTGCCAGCAGCTTAATCCCTTTCGGCGAGCAGTACTTC. It encodes CASSLIPFGEQYF.

This clone was picked up a small number of times. The rearrangement uses TRBV23-1 and TRBJ2-7; no reliable D call. TRBV23-1 is filed as an ORF, its function uncertain. This CDR3 has 15 residues. V was clipped by 7 bases and J by 4 bases, with 20 bases between them. This chain's CDR3 is CASITCGVRIYEQYF. Here the CDR3 DNA reads TGCGCCAGCATAACTTGTGGGGTTCGAATTTACGAGCAGTACTTC.

This clone was observed a single time. The rearrangement joins TRBV7-9 to TRBJ1-2, with unresolved D. V was shortened by 1 base and J by 4 bases, with 13 bases between the two germline ends. The CDR3 totals 15 residues. Germline assignment: CDR1 SEHNR and CDR2 FQNEAQ (reference sequence). CDR3 sequence (DNA): TGTGCCAGCAGCTTAGAGACAAAGTCTAGCTATGGCTACACCTTC. It codes for CASSLETKSSYGYTF. Filled out from reference TRBV7-9 and TRBJ1-2, the complete variable domain reads DTGVSQNPRHKITKRGQNVTFRCDPISEHNRLYWYRQTLGQGPEFLTYFQNEAQLEKSRLLSDRFSAERPKGSFSTLEIQRTEQGDSAMYLCASSLETKSSYGYTFGSGTRLTVV.

The rearrangement links TRBV11-3 to TRBJ1-2; D is unresolved. Germline V CDR1 and CDR2: SGHNT, YENEEA. There are 15 residues in the CDR3. V lost 1 base and J lost 3, with 12 bases in between. The DNA of the CDR3 is TGTGCCAGCAGCTTAGGCGATGGCACCCACTATGGCTACACCTTC. This codes for CASSLGDGTHYGYTF.

The CDR3 loop is CASSPRDLDYEQYF. The DNA of the CDR3 is TGTGCCAGCTCACCCAGGGATTTGGACTACGAGCAGTACTTC. The chain employs TRBV18 and TRBJ2-7; the D gene is possibly TRBD1 (5 bases). V was cut by 3 bases and J by 3 bases, with 12 bases left in between. Germline V gene data show CDR1 as KGHSH and CDR2 as LQKENI. CDR3 length: 14 residues.

The chain employs TRBV7-9 and TRBJ1-5; TRBD1 matches at 7 bases. Germline-derived CDR1 and CDR2 are SEHNR and FQNEAQ (reference sequence). The CDR3 is 16 amino acids. J lost 6 bases, V lost 5 bases, and 13 bases had no gene match. The CDR3 spells CASSPSDRVSGQPQHF. DNA for the CDR3: TGTGCCAGCAGCCCTAGTGACAGGGTCTCAGGTCAGCCCCAGCATTTT.

This clone occurred a few times. The gene calls are TRBV19 and TRBJ2-6, with D possibly TRBD2 on 5 matching bases. Looked up from germline, CDR1 is LNHDA and CDR2 is SQIVND (reference sequence). V gave up 9 bases and J gave up 0 bases, with 15 bases separating them. This CDR3 is built from 16 residues. The CDR3 coding sequence is TGTGCCAGCCGGGATAACCACCTCTCTGGGGCCAACGTCCTGACTTTC. It codes for CASRDNHLSGANVLTF.